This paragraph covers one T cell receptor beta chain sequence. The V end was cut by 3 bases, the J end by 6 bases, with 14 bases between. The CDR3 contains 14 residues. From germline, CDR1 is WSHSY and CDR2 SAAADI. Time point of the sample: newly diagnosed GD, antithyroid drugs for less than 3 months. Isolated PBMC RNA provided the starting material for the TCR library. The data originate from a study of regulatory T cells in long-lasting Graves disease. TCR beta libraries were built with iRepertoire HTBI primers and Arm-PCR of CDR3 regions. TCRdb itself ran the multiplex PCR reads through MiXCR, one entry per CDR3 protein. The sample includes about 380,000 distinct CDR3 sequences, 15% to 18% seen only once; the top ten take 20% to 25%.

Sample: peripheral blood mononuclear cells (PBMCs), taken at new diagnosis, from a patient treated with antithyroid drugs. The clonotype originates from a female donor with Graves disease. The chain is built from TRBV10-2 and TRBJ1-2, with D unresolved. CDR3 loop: CASSDTGLGDGYTF. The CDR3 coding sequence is TGCGCCAGCAGTGATACGGGTCTTGGTGATGGCTACACCTTC.